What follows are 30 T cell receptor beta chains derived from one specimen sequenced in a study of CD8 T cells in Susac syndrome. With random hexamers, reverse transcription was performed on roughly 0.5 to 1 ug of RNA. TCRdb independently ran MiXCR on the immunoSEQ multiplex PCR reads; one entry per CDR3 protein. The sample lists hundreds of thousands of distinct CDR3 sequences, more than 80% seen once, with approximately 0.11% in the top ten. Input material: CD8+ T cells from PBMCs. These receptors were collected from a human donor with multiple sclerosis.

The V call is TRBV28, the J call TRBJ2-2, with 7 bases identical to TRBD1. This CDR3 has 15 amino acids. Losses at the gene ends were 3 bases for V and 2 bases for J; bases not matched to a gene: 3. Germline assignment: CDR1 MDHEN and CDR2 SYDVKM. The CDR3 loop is CASSFPGGNTGELFF. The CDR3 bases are TGTGCCAGCAGTTTTCCAGGGGGAAACACCGGGGAGCTGTTTTTT. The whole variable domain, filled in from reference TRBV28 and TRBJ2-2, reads DVKVTQSSRYLVKRTGEKVFLECVQDMDHENMFWYRQDPGLGLRLIYFSYDVKMKEKGDIPEGYSVSREKKERFSLILESASTNQTSMYLCASSFPGGNTGELFFGEGSRLTVL.

CDR3 protein: CASSPWTESNQPQHF. The CDR3 DNA sequence: TGTGCCAGCAGCCCGTGGACAGAAAGCAATCAGCCCCAGCATTTT. V and J are TRBV7-8 and TRBJ1-5, with D possibly matching TRBD1 (6 bases). CDR3 length: 15 residues. Trimming took 5 bases from V and 1 from J, leaving 12 bases between them. CDR1 and CDR2 (germline): SGHVS, FQNEAQ.

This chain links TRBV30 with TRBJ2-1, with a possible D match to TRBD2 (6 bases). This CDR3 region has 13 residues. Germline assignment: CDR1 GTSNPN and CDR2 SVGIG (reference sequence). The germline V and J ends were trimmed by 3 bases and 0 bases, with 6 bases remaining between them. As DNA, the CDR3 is TGTGCCTGGAGGGAGGGCTCCTACAATGAGCAGTTCTTC. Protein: CAWREGSYNEQFF.

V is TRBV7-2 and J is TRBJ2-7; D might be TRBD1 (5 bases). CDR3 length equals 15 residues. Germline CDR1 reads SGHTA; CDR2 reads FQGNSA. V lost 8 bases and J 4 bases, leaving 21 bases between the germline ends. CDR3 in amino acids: CASYNWGGSGYEQYF. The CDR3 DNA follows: TGTGCCAGCTACAACTGGGGCGGCTCAGGGTACGAGCAGTACTTC.

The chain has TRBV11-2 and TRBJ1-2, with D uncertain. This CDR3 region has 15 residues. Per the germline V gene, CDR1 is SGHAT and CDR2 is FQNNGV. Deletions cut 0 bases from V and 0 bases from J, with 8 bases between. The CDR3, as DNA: TGTGCCAGCAGCTTAGATTGGAAAGCTAACTATGGCTACACCTTC. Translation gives CASSLDWKANYGYTF.

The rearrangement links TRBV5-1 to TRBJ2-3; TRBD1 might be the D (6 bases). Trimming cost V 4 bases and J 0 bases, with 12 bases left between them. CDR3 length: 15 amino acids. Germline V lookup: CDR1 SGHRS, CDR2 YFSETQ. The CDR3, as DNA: TGCGCCAGCAGCGCGGACAGCGCTAGCACAGATACGCAGTATTTT. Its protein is CASSADSASTDTQYF.

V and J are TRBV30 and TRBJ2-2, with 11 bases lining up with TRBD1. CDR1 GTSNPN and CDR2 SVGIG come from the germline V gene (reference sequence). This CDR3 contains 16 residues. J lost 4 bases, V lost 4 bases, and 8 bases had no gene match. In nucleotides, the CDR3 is TGTGCCTGGACCCGGACAGGGGGCGCGTTCACCGGGGAGCTGTTTTTT. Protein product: CAWTRTGGAFTGELFF.

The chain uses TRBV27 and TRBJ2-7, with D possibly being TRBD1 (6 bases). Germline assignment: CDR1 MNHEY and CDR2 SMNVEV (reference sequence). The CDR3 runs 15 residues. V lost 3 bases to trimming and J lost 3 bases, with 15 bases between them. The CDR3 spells CASSLIGTPIYEQYF. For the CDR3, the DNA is TGTGCCAGCAGTTTGATCGGGACACCTATCTACGAGCAGTACTTC.

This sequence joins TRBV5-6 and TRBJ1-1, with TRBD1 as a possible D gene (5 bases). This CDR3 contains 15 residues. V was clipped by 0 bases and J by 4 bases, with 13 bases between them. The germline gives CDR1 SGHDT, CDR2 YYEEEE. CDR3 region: CASSLAQTARTEAFF. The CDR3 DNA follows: TGTGCCAGCAGCTTGGCCCAGACAGCACGCACTGAAGCTTTCTTT.

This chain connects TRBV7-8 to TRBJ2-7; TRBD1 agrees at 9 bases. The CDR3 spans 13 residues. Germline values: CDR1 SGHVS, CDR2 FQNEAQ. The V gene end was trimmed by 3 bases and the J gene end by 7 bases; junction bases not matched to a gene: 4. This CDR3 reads CASSFWTGEEQYF. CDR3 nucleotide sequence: TGTGCCAGCAGCTTCTGGACAGGGGAGGAGCAGTACTTC.

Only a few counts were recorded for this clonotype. The chain's CDR3 is CSVTDSSGPPTGELFF. The CDR3, as DNA: TGCAGCGTAACAGACTCATCTGGGCCGCCCACTGGGGAGCTGTTTTTT. This chain links TRBV29-1 with TRBJ2-2; D gene unclear. The CDR3 runs 16 residues. V was shortened by 6 bases and J by 8 bases, with 25 bases between the two germline ends. CDR1 is SQVTM and CDR2 is ANQGSEA in the germline V gene.

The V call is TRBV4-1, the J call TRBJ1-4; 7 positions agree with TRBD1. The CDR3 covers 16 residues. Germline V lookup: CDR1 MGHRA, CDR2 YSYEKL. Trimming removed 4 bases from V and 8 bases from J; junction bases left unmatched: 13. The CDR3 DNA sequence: TGCGCCAGCAGCCCAGGGAGCGCAGGGGGTAGCGAAAAACTGTTTTTT. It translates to CASSPGSAGGSEKLFF.

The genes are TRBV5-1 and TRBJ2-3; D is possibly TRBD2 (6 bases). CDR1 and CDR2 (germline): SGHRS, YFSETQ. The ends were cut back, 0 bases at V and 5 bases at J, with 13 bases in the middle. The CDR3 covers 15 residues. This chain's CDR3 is CASSLVGGGKDTQYF. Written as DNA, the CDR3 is TGCGCCAGCAGCTTGGTGGGGGGAGGAAAAGATACGCAGTATTTT.

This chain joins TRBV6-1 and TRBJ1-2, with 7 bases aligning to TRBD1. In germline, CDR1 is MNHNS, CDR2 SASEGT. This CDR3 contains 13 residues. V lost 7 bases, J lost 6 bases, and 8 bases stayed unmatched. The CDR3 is CASIRQGVDGYTF. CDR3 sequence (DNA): TGTGCCAGCATAAGGCAGGGGGTGGATGGCTACACCTTC.

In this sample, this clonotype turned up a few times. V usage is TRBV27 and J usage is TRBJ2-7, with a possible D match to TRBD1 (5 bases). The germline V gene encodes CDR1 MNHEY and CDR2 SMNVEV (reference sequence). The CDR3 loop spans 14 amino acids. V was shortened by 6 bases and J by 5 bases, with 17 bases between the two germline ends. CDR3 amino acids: CASSSLGRVHEQYF. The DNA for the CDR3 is TGTGCCAGCAGCTCTTTGGGCAGGGTCCACGAGCAGTACTTC.

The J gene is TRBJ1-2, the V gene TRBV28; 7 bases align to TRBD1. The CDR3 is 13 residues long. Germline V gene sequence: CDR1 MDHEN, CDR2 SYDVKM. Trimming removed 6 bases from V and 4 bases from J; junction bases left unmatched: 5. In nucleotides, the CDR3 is TGTGCCAGCAGCAAGGGGGCGACCTATGGCTACACCTTC. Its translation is CASSKGATYGYTF.

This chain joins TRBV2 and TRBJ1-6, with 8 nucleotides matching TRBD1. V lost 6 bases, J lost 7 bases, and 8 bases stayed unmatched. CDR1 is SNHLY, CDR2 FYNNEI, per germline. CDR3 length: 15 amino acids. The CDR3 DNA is TGTGCCAGCAGCCCAGACCGGGACAGGAATTCACCCCTCCACTTT. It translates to CASSPDRDRNSPLHF.

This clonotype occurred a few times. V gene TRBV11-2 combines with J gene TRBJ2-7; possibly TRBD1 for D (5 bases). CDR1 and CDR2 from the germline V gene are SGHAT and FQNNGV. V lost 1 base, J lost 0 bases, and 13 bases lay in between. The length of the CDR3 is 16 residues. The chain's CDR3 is CASSLVQGSYSYEQYF. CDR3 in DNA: TGTGCCAGCAGCTTAGTGCAGGGATCCTACTCCTACGAGCAGTACTTC.

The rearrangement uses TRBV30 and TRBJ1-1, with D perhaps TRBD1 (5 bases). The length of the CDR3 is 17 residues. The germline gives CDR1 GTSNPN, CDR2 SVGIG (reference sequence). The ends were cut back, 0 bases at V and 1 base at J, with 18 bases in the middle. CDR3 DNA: TGTGCCTGGAGTGTAGAGTTAAGGGGCAGGGAGAACACTGAAGCTTTCTTT. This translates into CAWSVELRGRENTEAFF.

DNA for the CDR3: TGCAGCGTTGAAGGAGACACCCTTAGCGGTCAGCCCCAGCATTTT. As protein: CSVEGDTLSGQPQHF. This chain links TRBV29-1 with TRBJ1-5; D unresolved. V was clipped by 1 base and J by 6 bases, with 16 bases between them. The CDR3 loop spans 15 amino acids. Germline loops: CDR1 SQVTM, CDR2 ANQGSEA.

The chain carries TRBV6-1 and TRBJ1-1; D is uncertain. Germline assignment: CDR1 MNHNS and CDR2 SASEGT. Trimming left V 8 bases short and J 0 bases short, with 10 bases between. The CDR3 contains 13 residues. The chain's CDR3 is CASVGFMNTEAFF. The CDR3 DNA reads TGTGCCAGCGTGGGGTTCATGAACACTGAAGCTTTCTTT.

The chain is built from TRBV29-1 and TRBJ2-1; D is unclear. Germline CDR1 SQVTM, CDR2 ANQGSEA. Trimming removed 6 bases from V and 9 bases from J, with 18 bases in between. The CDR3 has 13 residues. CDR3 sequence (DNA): TGCAGCGTCCCCGGGTCGATCTTGGGTGAGCAGTTCTTC. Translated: CSVPGSILGEQFF.

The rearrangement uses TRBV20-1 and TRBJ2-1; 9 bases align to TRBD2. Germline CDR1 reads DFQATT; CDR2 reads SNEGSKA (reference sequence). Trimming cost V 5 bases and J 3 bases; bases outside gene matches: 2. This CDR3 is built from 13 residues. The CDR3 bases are TGCAGTGCTCCGACTAGCGGCTACAATGAGCAGTTCTTC. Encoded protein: CSAPTSGYNEQFF.

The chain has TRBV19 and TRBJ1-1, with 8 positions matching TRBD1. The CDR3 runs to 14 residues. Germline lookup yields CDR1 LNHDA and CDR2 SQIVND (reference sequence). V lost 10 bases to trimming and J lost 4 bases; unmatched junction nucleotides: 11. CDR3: CATSSGGLVTEAFF. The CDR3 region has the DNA TGTGCCACGAGTTCAGGGGGCTTGGTCACTGAAGCTTTCTTT.

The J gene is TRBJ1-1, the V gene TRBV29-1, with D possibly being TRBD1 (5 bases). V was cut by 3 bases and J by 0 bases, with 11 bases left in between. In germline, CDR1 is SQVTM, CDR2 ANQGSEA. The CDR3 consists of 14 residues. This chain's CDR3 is CSVDRGTVNTEAFF. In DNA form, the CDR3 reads TGCAGCGTTGATCGGGGGACGGTGAACACTGAAGCTTTCTTT.

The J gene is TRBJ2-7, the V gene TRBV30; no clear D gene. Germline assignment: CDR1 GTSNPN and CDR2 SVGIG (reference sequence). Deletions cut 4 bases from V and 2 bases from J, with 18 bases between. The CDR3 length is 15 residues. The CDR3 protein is CAWIPDAQLPYEQYF. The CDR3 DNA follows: TGTGCCTGGATCCCGGACGCCCAATTGCCCTACGAGCAGTACTTC.

The CDR3 reads CASSTLPQGPSNQPQHF. The CDR3 DNA is TGTGCCAGCAGTACCCTTCCACAGGGACCTAGCAATCAGCCCCAGCATTTT. The gene calls are TRBV6-1 and TRBJ1-5; D is possibly TRBD1 (6 bases). CDR1 and CDR2 (germline): MNHNS, SASEGT. The CDR3 is 17 amino acids. V was shortened by 5 bases and J by 0 bases, with 17 bases between the two germline ends.

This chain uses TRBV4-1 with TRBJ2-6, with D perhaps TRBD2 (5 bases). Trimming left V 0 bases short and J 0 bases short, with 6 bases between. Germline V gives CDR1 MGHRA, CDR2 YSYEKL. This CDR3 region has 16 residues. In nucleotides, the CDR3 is TGCGCCAGCAGCCAAGATGGGAGCTCTGGGGCCAACGTCCTGACTTTC. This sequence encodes CASSQDGSSGANVLTF.

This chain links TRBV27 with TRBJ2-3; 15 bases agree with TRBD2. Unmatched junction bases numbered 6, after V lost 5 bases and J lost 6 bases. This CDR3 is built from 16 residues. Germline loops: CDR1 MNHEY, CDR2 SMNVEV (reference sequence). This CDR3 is CASSPGLAGGRDTQYF. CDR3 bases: TGTGCCAGCAGTCCGGGACTAGCGGGAGGAAGGGATACGCAGTATTTT.

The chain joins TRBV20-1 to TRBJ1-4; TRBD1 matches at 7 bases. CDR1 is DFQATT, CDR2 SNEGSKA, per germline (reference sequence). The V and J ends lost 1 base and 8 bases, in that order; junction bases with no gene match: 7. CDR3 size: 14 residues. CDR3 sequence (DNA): TGCAGTGCTAGAGGCAAAGGGACAGAGGAAAAACTGTTTTTT. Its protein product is CSARGKGTEEKLFF.